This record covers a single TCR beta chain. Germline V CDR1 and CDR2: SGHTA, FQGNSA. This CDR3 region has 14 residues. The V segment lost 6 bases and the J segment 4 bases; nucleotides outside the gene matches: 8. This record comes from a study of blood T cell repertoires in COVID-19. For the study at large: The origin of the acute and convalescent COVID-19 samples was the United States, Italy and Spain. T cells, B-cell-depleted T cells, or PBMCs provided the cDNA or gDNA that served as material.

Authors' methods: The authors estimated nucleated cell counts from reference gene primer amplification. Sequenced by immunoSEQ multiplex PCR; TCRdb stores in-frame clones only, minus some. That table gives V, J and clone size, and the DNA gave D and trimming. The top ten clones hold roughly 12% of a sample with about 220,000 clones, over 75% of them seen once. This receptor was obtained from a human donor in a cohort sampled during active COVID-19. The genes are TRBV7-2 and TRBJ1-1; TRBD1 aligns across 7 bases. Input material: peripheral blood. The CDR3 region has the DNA TGTGCCAGCAGAATAGGGGGCTTGGGCACTGAAGCTTTCTTT. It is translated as CASRIGGLGTEAFF.